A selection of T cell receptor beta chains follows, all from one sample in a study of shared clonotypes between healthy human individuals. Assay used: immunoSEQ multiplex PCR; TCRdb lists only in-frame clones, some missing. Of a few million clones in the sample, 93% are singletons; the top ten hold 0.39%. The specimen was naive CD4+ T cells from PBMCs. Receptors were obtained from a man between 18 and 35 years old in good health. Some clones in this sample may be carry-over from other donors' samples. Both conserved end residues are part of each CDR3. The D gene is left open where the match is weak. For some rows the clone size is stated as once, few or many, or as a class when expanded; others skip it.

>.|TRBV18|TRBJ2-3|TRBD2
CASSPLAGGSTDTQYF
TGTGCCAGCTCACCACTAGCGGGAGGTAGCACAGATACGCAGTATTTT
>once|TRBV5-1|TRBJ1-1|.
CASSEQGETEAFF
TGCGCCAGCAGCGAGCAGGGTGAGACTGAAGCTTTCTTT
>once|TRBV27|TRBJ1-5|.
CASSLIWVQGNQPQHF
TGTGCCAGCAGTTTAATCTGGGTTCAGGGCAATCAGCCCCAGCATTTT
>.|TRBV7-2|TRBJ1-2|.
CASSLVFSGLGSDGYTF
TGTGCCAGCAGCTTAGTTTTTTCCGGTCTCGGGTCCGATGGCTACACCTTC
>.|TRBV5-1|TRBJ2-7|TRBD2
CASASGTTNYEQYF
TGCGCCAGTGCCTCCGGGACTACGAACTACGAGCAGTACTTC
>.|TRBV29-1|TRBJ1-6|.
CSVVEDSYSPLHF
TGCAGCGTTGTAGAGGACAGCTATTCACCCCTCCACTTT
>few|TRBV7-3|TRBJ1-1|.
CASSSTQGTAFF
TGTGCCAGCAGCTCCACCCAGGGGACCGCTTTCTTT
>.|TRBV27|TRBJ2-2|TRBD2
CASSLKASGSTGELFF
TGTGCCAGCAGCTTAAAAGCTAGCGGGAGCACCGGGGAGCTGTTTTTT
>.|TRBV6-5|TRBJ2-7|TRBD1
CASSYSTGASYEQYF
TGTGCCAGCAGTTACTCGACAGGGGCCTCCTACGAGCAGTACTTC
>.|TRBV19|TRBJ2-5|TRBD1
CASTRTGDGETQYF
TGTGCCAGTACCAGGACAGGGGACGGGGAGACCCAGTACTTC
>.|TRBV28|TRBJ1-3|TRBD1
CASSPPGTGLKDTIYF
TGTGCCAGCAGCCCTCCCGGGACAGGGTTAAAAGACACCATATATTTT
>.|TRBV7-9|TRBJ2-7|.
CASSSTGSSYEQYF
TGTGCCAGCAGCTCTACAGGGAGCTCCTACGAGCAGTACTTC
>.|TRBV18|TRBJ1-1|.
CASSPPQGRSTEAFF
TGTGCCAGCTCACCACCGCAGGGACGAAGCACTGAAGCTTTCTTT
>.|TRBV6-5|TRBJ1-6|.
CASSLLGSYNSPLHF
TGTGCCAGCAGTCTACTCGGCTCCTATAATTCACCCCTCCACTTT
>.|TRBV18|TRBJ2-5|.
CASSPQGQETQYF
TGTGCCAGCTCACCTCAGGGCCAAGAGACCCAGTACTTC
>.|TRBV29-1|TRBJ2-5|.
CSPRHVSQETQYF
TGCAGCCCTAGGCACGTCAGCCAAGAGACCCAGTACTTC
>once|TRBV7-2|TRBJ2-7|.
CASGGSWGYEQYF
TGTGCCAGCGGGGGTTCCTGGGGCTACGAGCAGTACTTC
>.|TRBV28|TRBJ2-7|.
CASSTVGEQYF
TGTGCCAGCAGCACGGTCGGCGAGCAGTACTTC